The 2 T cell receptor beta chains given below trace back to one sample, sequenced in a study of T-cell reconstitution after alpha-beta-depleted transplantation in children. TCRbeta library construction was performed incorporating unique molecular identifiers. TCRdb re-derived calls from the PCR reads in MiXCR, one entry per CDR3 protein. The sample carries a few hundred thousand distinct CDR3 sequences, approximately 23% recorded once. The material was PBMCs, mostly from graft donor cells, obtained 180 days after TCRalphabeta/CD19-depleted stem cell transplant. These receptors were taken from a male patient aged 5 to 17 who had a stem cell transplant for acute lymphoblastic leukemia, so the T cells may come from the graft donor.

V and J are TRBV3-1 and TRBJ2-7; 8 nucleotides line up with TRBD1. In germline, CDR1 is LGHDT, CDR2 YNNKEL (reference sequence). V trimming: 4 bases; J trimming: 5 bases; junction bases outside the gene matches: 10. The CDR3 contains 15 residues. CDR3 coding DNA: TGTGCCAGCAGCCTCTATCGGACAGGGAGGCACGAGCAGTACTTC. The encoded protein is CASSLYRTGRHEQYF.

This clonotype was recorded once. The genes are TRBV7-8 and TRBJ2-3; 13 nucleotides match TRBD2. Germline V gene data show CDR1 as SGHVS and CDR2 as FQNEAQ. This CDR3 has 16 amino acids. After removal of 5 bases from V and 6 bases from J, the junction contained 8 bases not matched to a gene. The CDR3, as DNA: TGTGCCAGCAGCCCTTGGACTAGCGGGAGCTGGGATACGCAGTATTTT. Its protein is CASSPWTSGSWDTQYF.